The clone carrying this T cell receptor beta chain was counted a single time. The data belong to a study of cytomegalovirus exposure and HLA in healthy donors. Study information: The study's early data release held 75 million to 95 million unique TCRs from HLA-typed donors.

Both 60 Vbeta primers and 13 Jbeta primers went into the PCR. Generated by immunoSEQ multiplex PCR, the TCRdb table keeps only in-frame clones and is missing some. This sample has 65,000 to 85,000 clones, with roughly 70% found just once. The sequenced material came from PBMCs. This receptor was identified in a man in his fifties or sixties in good health and CMV-seropositive.

CDR3 loop: CASGLAGGGETQYF. DNA for the CDR3: TGTGCCAGCGGACTAGCGGGAGGTGGGGAGACCCAGTACTTC. The chain links TRBV6-6 to TRBJ2-5; 14 bases are shared with TRBD2. Germline V lookup: CDR1 MNHNY, CDR2 SVGAGI (reference sequence). The length of the CDR3 is 14 residues. V lost 8 bases to trimming and J lost 5 bases; unmatched junction nucleotides: 4.